One and the same sample provided the 7 T cell receptor beta chains below, sequenced in a study of blood T cell repertoires in COVID-19 (dated by TCRdb to the early 2020s). Libraries were prepared through the immunoSEQ multiplex PCR assay. TCRdb mirrors the immuneACCESS table, restricted to in-frame sequences. Some clones are absent from its copies; in checked studies, under half trace to an unresolved V gene, and the reason for the others is unknown. This sample comprises roughly 120,000 clones, 86% of them detected only once. The leading ten clones occupy roughly 8% of the sample. The specimen sequenced was peripheral blood. These receptors were taken from an older man who had recovered from COVID-19.

The chain has TRBV3-1 (or the pseudogene TRBV3-2) and TRBJ1-2; D perhaps matches TRBD1 (6 bases). The CDR3 totals 14 residues. Trimming took 6 bases from V and 4 from J, leaving 15 bases between them. The germline CDR1 and CDR2 sequences are LGHDT and YNNKEL (reference sequence). CDR3 DNA: TGTGCCAGCAGTTTACAGGGTTTTGGCTATGGCTACACCTTC. This gives the protein CASSLQGFGYGYTF.

The J gene is TRBJ1-1, the V gene TRBV7-6; maybe TRBD1 (5 bases). CDR1 and CDR2 from the germline V gene are SGHVS and FNYEAQ. The length of the CDR3 is 15 residues. The germline V and J ends were trimmed by 0 bases and 10 bases, with 18 bases remaining between them. In DNA, the CDR3 is TGTGCCAGCAGCTTAGCCTCGAAAGACAGCCGTGGAGCTTTCTTT. This sequence encodes CASSLASKDSRGAFF.

This chain connects TRBV18 to TRBJ2-7, with D maybe TRBD2 (6 bases). The CDR3 length is 14 residues. Trimming took off 1 base at V and 3 bases at J, with 10 bases between the two ends. CDR1 and CDR2 (germline): KGHSH, LQKENI. The CDR3, as DNA: TGTGCCAGCTCACCACGTAATAGCGGCTACGAGCAGTACTTC. Translated, it gives CASSPRNSGYEQYF.

This chain joins TRBV20-1 and TRBJ2-5, with TRBD2 as a possible D gene (5 bases). The CDR3 sequence is 13 residues long. The V gene lost 3 bases and the J gene lost 5 bases, with 13 bases spanning the gap. Germline CDR1 is DFQATT and CDR2 is SNEGSKA (reference sequence). CDR3 in DNA: TGCAGTGCTAGTGATAAGAGGGATGAGACCCAGTACTTC. As protein: CSASDKRDETQYF.

The chain uses TRBV5-1 and TRBJ2-2; D unclear. CDR1 and CDR2 (germline): SGHRS, YFSETQ. Trimming took 0 bases from V and 1 from J, leaving 7 bases between them. The CDR3 runs to 15 residues. The CDR3 here is CASSLVSGNTGELFF. The DNA for the CDR3 is TGCGCCAGCAGCTTGGTTTCAGGGAACACCGGGGAGCTGTTTTTT.

The rearrangement joins TRBV9 to TRBJ2-1, with 9 nucleotides matching TRBD2. CDR1 and CDR2 from the germline V gene are SGDLS and YYNGEE. The CDR3 contains 14 residues. V was clipped by 0 bases and J by 6 bases; unmatched bases: 1. The CDR3 DNA reads TGTGCCAGCAGCGTAGGCGGGGGGGCCAATGAGCAGTTCTTC. It codes for CASSVGGGANEQFF.

The rearrangement links TRBV29-1 to TRBJ1-1, with D possibly being TRBD1 (5 bases). Germline V CDR1 and CDR2: SQVTM, ANQGSEA. This CDR3 spans 10 amino acids. CDR3 sequence (DNA): TGCAGTGGGGGGGAAACTGAAGCTTTCTTT. It codes for CSGGETEAFF.